This TCR beta chain comes out of a study of T cell responses to AZD1222 COVID-19 vaccine. Study results and caveats: Spike-specific TCR breadth and depth both grew after two AZD1222 doses.

The protocol was immunoSEQ multiplex PCR, while the TCRdb copy is restricted to in-frame clones and leaves out a portion. The data show 110,000 to 150,000 clones, with roughly 85% seen just once and over 7% held by the top ten. Note on this clone: Its cognate antigen is unknown.

Germline values: CDR1 LNHNV, CDR2 YYDKDF (reference sequence). This CDR3 has 15 residues. Trimming left V 5 bases short and J 6 bases short, with 16 bases between. This receptor was identified in an adult in good health. The specimen comprised peripheral blood, sampled on day 0 of AZD1222 vaccination. The chain joins TRBV15 to TRBJ1-4; a weak D match, TRBD1 (6 bases). CDR3 region: CATSGSRDTYEKLFF. The CDR3, as DNA: TGTGCCACCAGCGGAAGCCGGGACACTTATGAAAAACTGTTTTTT. The variable domain in full, completed from reference TRBV15 and TRBJ1-4, reads DAMVIQNPRYQVTQFGKPVTLSCSQTLNHNVMYWYQQKSSQAPKLLFHYYDKDFNNEADTPDNFQSRRPNTSFCFLDIRSPGLGDTAMYLCATSGSRDTYEKLFFGSGTQLSVL.